This T cell receptor beta chain was captured by sequencing in a study of shared T cell receptors in the human thymus. Some clones are missing from TCRdb's copy, which holds only in-frame ones; the method was immunoSEQ multiplex PCR. The sample comprises hundreds of thousands of clones, 70% to 80% of which are singletons, and around 0.013% rests with the top ten. V lost 4 bases and J 8 bases, leaving 14 bases between the germline ends. Germline V gene lookup returns CDR1 LGHNA and CDR2 YSLEER. The CDR3 totals 13 residues. These data also featured in a second study, about human thymus T cells. That work contributes: Thymic material originated from resections removed in the course of corrective heart surgery. Thymic repertoires from unrelated individuals overlapped highly, related research reported.

The clonotype comes from a boy under two years old with a congenital heart defect. This chain uses TRBV4-3 with TRBJ1-2; D remains ambiguous. Source material: thymocytes. This CDR3 reads CASSPEGMRGYTF. The CDR3 DNA reads as TGCGCCAGCAGCCCGGAGGGAATGAGGGGCTACACCTTC.